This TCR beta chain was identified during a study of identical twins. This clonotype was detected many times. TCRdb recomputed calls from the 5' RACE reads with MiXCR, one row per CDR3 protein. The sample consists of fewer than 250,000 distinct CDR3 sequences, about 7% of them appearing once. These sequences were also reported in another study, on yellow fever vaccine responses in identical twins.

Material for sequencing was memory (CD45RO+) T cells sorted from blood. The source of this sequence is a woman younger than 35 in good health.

CDR3 sequence (DNA): TGTGCCACCAGTGAAATGGACAGCTCTCGAGAAAACACCGGGGAGCTGTTTTTT. Protein product: CATSEMDSSRENTGELFF. The gene calls are TRBV24-1 and TRBJ2-2; maybe TRBD1 (6 bases). CDR3 length: 18 residues. The V end was cut by 4 bases, the J end by 2 bases, with 19 bases between. The germline V gene encodes CDR1 KGHDR and CDR2 SFDVKD.